The 17 T cell receptor beta chains in this list originate from one sample, sequenced in a study of T-cell reconstitution after alpha-beta-depleted transplantation in children. The library targeted TCRbeta and was prepared with unique molecular identifiers. TCRdb redid the calling of the PCR reads with MiXCR, one entry per CDR3 protein. The table lists over 100,000 distinct CDR3 sequences, over 6% of them singletons. The sequencing used PBMCs, collected before TCRalphabeta/CD19-depleted stem cell transplant. The receptors here all came from a boy between 2 and 10 years old with acute lymphoblastic leukemia, due to receive a stem cell transplant.

The chain recombines TRBV5-6 with TRBJ1-3; TRBD1 aligns across 8 bases. The CDR3 is 17 amino acids. Unmatched junction bases numbered 13, after V lost 4 bases and J lost 4 bases. Germline CDR1 and CDR2: SGHDT and YYEEEE. The CDR3 spells CASSRTLTGGAGNTIYF. CDR3 bases: TGTGCCAGCAGCCGCACCCTAACAGGGGGAGCGGGAAACACCATATATTTT.

This clonotype was recorded many times. CDR3 DNA: TGTGCCAGCAGCCAGGGACCCTTCCTTCTTGAGCAGTTCTTC. Its protein is CASSQGPFLLEQFF. The J gene is TRBJ2-1, the V gene TRBV14, with D perhaps assigned TRBD1 or TRBD2 (5 bases each). V was clipped by 3 bases and J by 9 bases, with 15 bases between them. In germline, CDR1 is SGHDN, CDR2 FVKESK. This CDR3 comprises 14 residues.

There are a few counts of this clonotype. The chain combines TRBV12-5 with TRBJ2-3; either TRBD1 or TRBD2 may supply D (5 bases each). This CDR3 is 12 amino acids long. Germline V gives CDR1 LGHNT, CDR2 FRNRAP. Trimming left V 6 bases short and J 5 bases short, with 9 bases between. The CDR3 DNA sequence: TGTGCTAGTGGGGGGGATCTAGATACGCAGTATTTT. Encoded protein: CASGGDLDTQYF.

Comment on this clonotype: Germline and junction disagree at one end, which may indicate a read error. The chain carries TRBV20-1 and TRBJ2-2, with 11 bases identical to TRBD2. Per the germline V gene, CDR1 is DFQATT and CDR2 is SNEGSKA (reference sequence). This CDR3 comprises 17 residues. The CDR3 DNA is TGCTGTGCTAGCTCATGGACTAGCGGGTCGAACACCGGGGAGCTGTTTTTT. It translates to CCASSWTSGSNTGELFF.

This CDR3 is CASMGLTGGGAGHTQYF. CDR3 coding DNA: TGCGCCAGCATGGGTTTGACAGGGGGCGGTGCTGGACATACGCAGTATTTT. The V gene is TRBV5-1, the J gene TRBJ2-3, with 10 bases aligning to TRBD1. The CDR3 runs to 17 residues. Germline assignment: CDR1 SGHRS and CDR2 YFSETQ. V lost 6 bases to trimming and J lost 7 bases; unmatched junction nucleotides: 17. Full variable domain (outside the CDR3, taken from reference TRBV5-1 and TRBJ2-3): KAGVTQTPRYLIKTRGQQVTLSCSPISGHRSVSWYQQTPGQGLQFLFEYFSETQRNKGNFPGRFSGRQFSNSRSEMNVSTLELGDSALYLCASMGLTGGGAGHTQYFGPGTRLTVL.

The V call is TRBV5-6, the J call TRBJ1-6, with a weak D call TRBD1 (5 bases). CDR3 length: 14 residues. V was shortened by 3 bases and J by 9 bases, with 13 bases between the two germline ends. Germline V CDR1 and CDR2: SGHDT, YYEEEE. CDR3 region: CASSWGTPSSPLHF. CDR3 nucleotides: TGTGCCAGCAGCTGGGGGACCCCTAGTTCACCCCTCCACTTT.

Many counts were recorded for this clonotype. J is TRBJ2-3 and V is TRBV7-2; D is unresolved. This CDR3 spans 13 amino acids. Trimming took 2 bases from V and 6 from J, leaving 9 bases between them. Germline CDR1 SGHTA, CDR2 FQGNSA. The CDR3 sequence is CASSLFLDDTQYF. CDR3 bases: TGTGCCAGCAGCTTATTCCTAGATGATACGCAGTATTTT.

This clonotype was seen ten or more times. The CDR3 sequence is CASSQDRGRGTEAFF. The CDR3 DNA follows: TGTGCCAGCAGCCAGGACAGGGGGCGGGGCACTGAAGCTTTCTTT. The gene calls are TRBV11-2 and TRBJ1-1; the match to TRBD1 covers 11 bases. The CDR3 has 15 residues. CDR1 and CDR2 from the germline V gene are SGHAT and FQNNGV. J lost 4 bases, V lost 5 bases, and 6 bases had no gene match.

This CDR3 reads CASSEGQGAAQPQHF. The CDR3, as DNA: TGTGCCAGCAGTGAAGGCCAGGGGGCAGCTCAGCCCCAGCATTTT. The V and J genes are TRBV6-1 and TRBJ1-5; TRBD1 aligns across 8 bases. The V gene end was trimmed by 1 base and the J gene end by 6 bases; junction bases not matched to a gene: 5. The CDR3 has 15 amino acids. Germline CDR1 reads MNHNS; CDR2 reads SASEGT.

This clonotype was recorded at least ten times. The chain employs TRBV6-1 and TRBJ2-7; D is uncertain. This CDR3 spans 14 amino acids. Germline V gene sequence: CDR1 MNHNS, CDR2 SASEGT. Trimming stripped 7 bases from V and 0 bases from J, with 13 bases between. The CDR3 here is CASTQVLSSYEQYF. For the CDR3, the DNA is TGTGCCAGCACCCAGGTCCTAAGCTCCTACGAGCAGTACTTC.

The rearrangement joins TRBV2 to TRBJ2-3; D is undetermined. In germline, CDR1 is SNHLY, CDR2 FYNNEI. CDR3 length: 12 amino acids. The V end was cut by 11 bases, the J end by 6 bases, with 15 bases between. The CDR3 region is CALCPRLDTQYF. The CDR3 bases are TGTGCCCTCTGTCCGAGGTTGGATACGCAGTATTTT.

This clonotype was seen ten or more times. The gene calls are TRBV6-5 and TRBJ1-5, with D possibly TRBD1 on 6 matching bases. CDR1 and CDR2 from the germline V gene are MNHEY and SVGAGI. Trimming removed 7 bases at V and 5 bases at J, with 12 bases between. This CDR3 spans 13 amino acids. CDR3 region: CASKGGSYQPQHF. CDR3 bases: TGTGCCAGCAAAGGGGGATCCTATCAGCCCCAGCATTTT.

Ten or more counts support this clonotype. The rearrangement links TRBV10-3 to TRBJ2-6, with unresolved D. The length of the CDR3 is 17 residues. Per the germline V gene, CDR1 is ENHRY and CDR2 is SYGVKD. V was clipped by 6 bases and J by 0 bases, with 15 bases between them. CDR3 residues: CAIRGAASLSGANVLTF. The CDR3 DNA reads TGTGCCATCAGGGGCGCTGCCTCCCTCTCTGGGGCCAACGTCCTGACTTTC.

This clonotype was counted only a few times. This chain connects TRBV3-1 to TRBJ2-1; D might be TRBD2 (7 bases). Trimming cost V 8 bases and J 11 bases, with 25 bases left between them. The length of the CDR3 is 15 residues. Germline V CDR1 and CDR2: LGHDT, YNNKEL (reference sequence). The CDR3 spells CASLPGGGGFDKQFF. The CDR3 nucleotides are TGTGCCAGCCTACCTGGAGGGGGGGGGTTCGATAAGCAGTTCTTC.

This clonotype was picked up many times. The chain carries TRBV5-1 and TRBJ2-1; tentatively, D is TRBD1 (6 bases). CDR1 and CDR2 (germline): SGHRS, YFSETQ. V was clipped by 0 bases and J by 2 bases, with 12 bases between them. This CDR3 has 16 amino acids. The CDR3: CASSLGSAGAYNEQFF. The CDR3 bases are TGCGCCAGCAGCTTGGGGTCGGCAGGGGCCTACAATGAGCAGTTCTTC.

V gene TRBV6-1 combines with J gene TRBJ2-3; 12 bases match TRBD1. Per germline, CDR1 MNHNS and CDR2 SASEGT. CDR3 length: 18 amino acids. The V segment lost 2 bases and the J segment 2 bases; nucleotides outside the gene matches: 8. The CDR3 protein is CASSESGTGGMNTDTQYF. CDR3 bases: TGTGCCAGCAGTGAATCAGGGACAGGGGGCATGAACACAGATACGCAGTATTTT.

This clonotype has a count of ten or more. V and J are TRBV4-3 and TRBJ2-5; 10 bases are shared with TRBD1. This CDR3 spans 14 amino acids. Germline V gene sequence: CDR1 LGHNA, CDR2 YSLEER. V lost 3 bases to trimming and J lost 3 bases; unmatched junction nucleotides: 1. The DNA for the CDR3 is TGCGCCAGCAGCCACGGGACAGGGGAAGAGACCCAGTACTTC. This codes for CASSHGTGEETQYF.